The clone carrying this T cell receptor beta chain has just a few counts. This record comes from a study of patients and donors after allogeneic stem cell transplantation. The CDR3 is 13 amino acids. V gave up 3 bases and J gave up 6 bases, with 13 bases separating them. Germline assignment: CDR1 DFQATT and CDR2 SNEGSKA (reference sequence). TCRdb re-called the RT-PCR reads through MiXCR, storing one row per CDR3 protein. Of 150,000 to 200,000 distinct CDR3 sequences in the sample, approximately 30% are singletons; the top ten hold around 3%. The sequence was obtained from a human donor who was either an allogeneic HSCT recipient or a stem cell or donor lymphocyte infusion donor (not recorded which). It is not recorded whose cells these are; they may come from a transplant donor. The sample was blood, either unsorted or a sorted T cell fraction (not recorded which). The genes are TRBV20-1 and TRBJ2-3; possibly TRBD2 for D (5 bases). CDR3 nucleotides: TGCAGTGCTAGGGTCAGCGGACCCGATACGCAGTATTTT. Translated: CSARVSGPDTQYF.